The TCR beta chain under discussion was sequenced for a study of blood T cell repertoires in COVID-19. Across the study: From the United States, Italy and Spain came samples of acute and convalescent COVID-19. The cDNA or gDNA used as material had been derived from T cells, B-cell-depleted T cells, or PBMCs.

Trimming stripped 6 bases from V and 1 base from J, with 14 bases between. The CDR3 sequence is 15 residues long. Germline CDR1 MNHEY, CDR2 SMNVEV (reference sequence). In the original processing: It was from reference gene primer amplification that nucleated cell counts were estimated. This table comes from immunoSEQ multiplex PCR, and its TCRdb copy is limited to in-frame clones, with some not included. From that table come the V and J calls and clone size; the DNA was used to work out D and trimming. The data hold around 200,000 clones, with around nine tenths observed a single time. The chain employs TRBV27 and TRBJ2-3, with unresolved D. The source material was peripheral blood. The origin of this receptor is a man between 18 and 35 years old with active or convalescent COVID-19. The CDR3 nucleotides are TGTGCCAGCAGCCCAGGCCCCTCACGCACAGATACGCAGTATTTT. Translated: CASSPGPSRTDTQYF.